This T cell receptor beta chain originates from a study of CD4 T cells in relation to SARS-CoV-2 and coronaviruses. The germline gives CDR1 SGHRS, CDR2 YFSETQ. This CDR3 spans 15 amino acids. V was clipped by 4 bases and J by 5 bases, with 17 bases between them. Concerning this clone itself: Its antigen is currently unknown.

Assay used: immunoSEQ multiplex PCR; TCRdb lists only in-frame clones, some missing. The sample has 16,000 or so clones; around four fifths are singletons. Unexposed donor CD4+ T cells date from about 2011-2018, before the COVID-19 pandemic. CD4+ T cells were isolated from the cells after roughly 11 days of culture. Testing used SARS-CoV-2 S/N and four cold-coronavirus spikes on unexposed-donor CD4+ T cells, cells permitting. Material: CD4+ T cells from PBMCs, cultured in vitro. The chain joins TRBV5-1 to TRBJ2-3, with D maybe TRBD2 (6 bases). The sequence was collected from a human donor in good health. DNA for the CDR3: TGCGCCAGCAGCGATAGGACTACCCCCGGAGATACGCAGTATTTT. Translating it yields CASSDRTTPGDTQYF.